The sequence of this TCR beta chain was determined in a study of cytomegalovirus exposure and HLA in healthy donors. Method: immunoSEQ multiplex PCR; TCRdb's copy keeps in-frame clones and lacks some. The sample contains tens of thousands of clones, approximately 95% of which appear only once. Sequenced material: PBMCs. The source is a woman aged 18-35 years in good health and CMV-seropositive.

DNA of the CDR3: TGTGCCAGCAGCCCAGGGACATTCGAGCAGTACTTC. Translation: CASSPGTFEQYF. The V and J genes are TRBV13 and TRBJ2-7; TRBD1 is a possible D gene (6 bases). Germline loops: CDR1 PRHDT, CDR2 FYEKMQ (reference sequence). The germline V and J ends were trimmed by 5 bases and 6 bases, with 11 bases remaining between them. The CDR3 runs 12 residues.